The present entry profiles one T cell receptor beta chain with its context. This clone's antigen is unknown. No base quality information exists; no much larger clone differs at one position. The cysteine opens and the phenylalanine closes a CDR3 of 11 amino acids. Only the CDR3 region is kept as DNA, spanning 33 bases read in frame from base 1. V is pared back by 10 bases and J by 9 bases, with 10 bases lying between the germline termini. Taken from the germline V gene, the CDR1 and CDR2 loops are KGHSH and LQKENI. Preparation of the library involved the immunoSEQ multiplex PCR assay. TCRdb took over this immuneACCESS table, retaining in-frame rearrangements with V and J assigned. Such tables are incomplete; in checked studies, under half of the missing clones stem from an unresolved V gene, and the remainder is unexplained. Counted in this sample were 50,000 or so clones; approximately 92% of them appeared once. Of the sample, 0.65% to 0.85% falls within the top ten clones.

These data are taken from a study of T cell changes during pregnancy in multiple sclerosis (dated by TCRdb to between 2018 and 2020). Study-wide context: In women with multiple sclerosis, the researchers looked at how the T cell repertoire shifted as pregnancy progressed.

The clonotype comes from a female donor with multiple sclerosis, enrolled in a pregnancy study. The starting material was CD4+ T cells from peripheral blood mononuclear cells, obtained in the third trimester of pregnancy. This receptor chain uses TRBV18 and TRBJ1-6; TRBD1 is possibly the D segment (5 matching bases). This receptor has the CDR3 CATPGCSPLHF. The bases read TGTGCCACTCCAGGGTGTTCACCCCTCCACTTT.